This section outlines one T cell receptor (beta chain) sequence together with its context. The sample originates from a study of control samples from healthy donors and cancer patients. Only in-frame clones appear in the TCRdb table, and some are missing; sequencing was by immunoSEQ multiplex PCR. The sample lists about 100,000 clones; more than 85% were seen once. This CDR3 is 13 amino acids long. After removal of 4 bases from V and 4 bases from J, the junction contained 4 bases not matched to a gene. Germline V CDR1 and CDR2: SQVTM, ANQGSEA. The chain employs TRBV29-1 and TRBJ2-1; 7 nucleotides match TRBD2. The origin of this receptor is a woman aged 50 to 65 in good health. The sample comprised blood. CDR3 coding DNA: TGCAGCGTTGTGTGGGAGGGATACAATGAGCAGTTCTTC. Encoded protein: CSVVWEGYNEQFF.